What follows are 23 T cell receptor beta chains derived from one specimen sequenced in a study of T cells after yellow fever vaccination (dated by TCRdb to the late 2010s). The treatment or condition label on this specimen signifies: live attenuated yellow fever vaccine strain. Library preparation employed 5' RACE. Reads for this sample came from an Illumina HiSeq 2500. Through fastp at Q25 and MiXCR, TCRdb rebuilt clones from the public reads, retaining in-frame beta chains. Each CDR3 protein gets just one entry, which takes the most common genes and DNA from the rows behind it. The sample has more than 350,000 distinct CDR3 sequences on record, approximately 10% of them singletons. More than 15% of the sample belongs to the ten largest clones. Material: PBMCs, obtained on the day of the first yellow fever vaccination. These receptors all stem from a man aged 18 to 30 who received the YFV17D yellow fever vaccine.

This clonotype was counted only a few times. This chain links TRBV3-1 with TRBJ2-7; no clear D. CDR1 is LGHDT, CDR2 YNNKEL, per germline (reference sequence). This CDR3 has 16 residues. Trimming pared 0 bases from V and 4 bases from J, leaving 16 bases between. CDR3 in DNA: TGTGCCAGCAGCCAAGATCGATCGGCTAGGGTTTACGAGCAGTACGTC. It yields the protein CASSQDRSARVYEQYV.

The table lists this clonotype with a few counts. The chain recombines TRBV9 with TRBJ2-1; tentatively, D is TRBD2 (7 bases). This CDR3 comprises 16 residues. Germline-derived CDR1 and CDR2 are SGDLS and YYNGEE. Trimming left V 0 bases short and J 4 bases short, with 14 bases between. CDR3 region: CASSVGGGGAYNEQFF. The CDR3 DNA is TGTGCCAGCAGCGTAGGAGGCGGGGGCGCTTACAATGAGCAGTTCTTC.

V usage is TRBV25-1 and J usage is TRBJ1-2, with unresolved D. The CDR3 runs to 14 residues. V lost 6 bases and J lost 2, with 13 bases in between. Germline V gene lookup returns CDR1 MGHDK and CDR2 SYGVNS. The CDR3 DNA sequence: TGTGCCAGCAGCCCGATCACAGAGAACTATGGCTACACCTTC. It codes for CASSPITENYGYTF.

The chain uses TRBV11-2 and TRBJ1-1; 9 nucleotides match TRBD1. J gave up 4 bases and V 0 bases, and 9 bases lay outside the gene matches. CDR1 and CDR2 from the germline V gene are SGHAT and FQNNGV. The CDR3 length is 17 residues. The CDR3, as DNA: TGTGCCAGCAGCTTAGAAAAGGGACAGGGTGAGGGCACTGAAGCTTTCTTT. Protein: CASSLEKGQGEGTEAFF.

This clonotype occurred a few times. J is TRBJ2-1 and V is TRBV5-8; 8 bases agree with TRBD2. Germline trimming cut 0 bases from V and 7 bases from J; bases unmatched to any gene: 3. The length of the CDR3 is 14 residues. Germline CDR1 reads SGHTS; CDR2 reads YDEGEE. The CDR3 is CASSLAGLVNEQFF. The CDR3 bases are TGTGCCAGCAGCTTGGCGGGACTAGTTAATGAGCAGTTCTTC.

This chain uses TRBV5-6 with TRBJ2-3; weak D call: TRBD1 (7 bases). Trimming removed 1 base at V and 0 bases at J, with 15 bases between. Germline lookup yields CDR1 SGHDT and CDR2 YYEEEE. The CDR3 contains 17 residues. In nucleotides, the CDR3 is TGTGCCAGCAGCTTGCAGGGGGGACCTTTTAGCACAGATACGCAGTATTTT. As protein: CASSLQGGPFSTDTQYF.

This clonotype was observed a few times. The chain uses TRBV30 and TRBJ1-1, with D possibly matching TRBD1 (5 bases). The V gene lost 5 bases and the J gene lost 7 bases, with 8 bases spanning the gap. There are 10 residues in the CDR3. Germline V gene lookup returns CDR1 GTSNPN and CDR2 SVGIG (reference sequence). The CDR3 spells CAWLGGEAFF. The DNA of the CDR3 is TGTGCCTGGTTGGGGGGTGAAGCTTTCTTT.

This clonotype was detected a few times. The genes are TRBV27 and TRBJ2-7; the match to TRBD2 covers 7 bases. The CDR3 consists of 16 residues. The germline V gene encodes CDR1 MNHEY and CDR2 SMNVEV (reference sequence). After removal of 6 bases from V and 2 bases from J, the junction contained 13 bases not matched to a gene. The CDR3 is CASRGRGGKRAYEQYF. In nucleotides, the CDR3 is TGTGCCAGCAGGGGGAGGGGTGGCAAGAGGGCCTACGAGCAGTACTTC.

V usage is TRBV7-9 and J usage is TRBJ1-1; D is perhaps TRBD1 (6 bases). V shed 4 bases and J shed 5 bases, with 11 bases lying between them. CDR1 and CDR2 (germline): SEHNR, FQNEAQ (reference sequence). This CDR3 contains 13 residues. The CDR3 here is CASSWLGGTEAFF. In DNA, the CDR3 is TGTGCCAGCAGCTGGTTAGGGGGGACTGAAGCTTTCTTT.

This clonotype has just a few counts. In nucleotides, the CDR3 is TGTGCCAGCAGCTATACCGCCGGGACAGGGGGAGAAAAACTGTTTTTT. This gives the protein CASSYTAGTGGEKLFF. The V and J genes are TRBV2 and TRBJ1-4; 11 nucleotides line up with TRBD1. This CDR3 is built from 16 residues. The germline V gene encodes CDR1 SNHLY and CDR2 FYNNEI. Losses at the gene ends were 6 bases for V and 8 bases for J; bases not matched to a gene: 11.

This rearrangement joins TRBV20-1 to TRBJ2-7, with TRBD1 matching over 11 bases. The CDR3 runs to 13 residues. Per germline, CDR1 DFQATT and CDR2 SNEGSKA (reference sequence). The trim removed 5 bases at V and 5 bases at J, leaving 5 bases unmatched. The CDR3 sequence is CSAEPGQGDEQYF. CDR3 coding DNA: TGCAGTGCTGAACCGGGACAGGGGGACGAGCAGTACTTC.

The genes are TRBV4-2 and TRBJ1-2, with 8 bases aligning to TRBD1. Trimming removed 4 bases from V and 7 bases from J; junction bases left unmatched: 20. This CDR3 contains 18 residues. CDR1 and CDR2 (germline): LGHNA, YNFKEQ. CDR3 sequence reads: CASSPRPNPGTGDSGYTF. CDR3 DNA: TGTGCCAGCAGCCCCCGTCCGAATCCCGGGACAGGTGATAGTGGCTACACCTTC.

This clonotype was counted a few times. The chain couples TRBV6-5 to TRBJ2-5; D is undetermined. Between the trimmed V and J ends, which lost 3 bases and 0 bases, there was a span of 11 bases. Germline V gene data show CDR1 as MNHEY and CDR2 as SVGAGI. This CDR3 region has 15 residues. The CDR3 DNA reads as TGTGCCAGCAGTTATTCTGGAATTTACCAAGAGACCCAGTACTTC. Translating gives CASSYSGIYQETQYF.

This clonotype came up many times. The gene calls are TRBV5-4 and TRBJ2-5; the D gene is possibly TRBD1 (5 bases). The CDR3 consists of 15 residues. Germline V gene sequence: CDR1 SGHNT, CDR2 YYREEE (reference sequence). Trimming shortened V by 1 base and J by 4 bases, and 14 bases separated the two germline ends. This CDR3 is CASSLNRGDGETQYF. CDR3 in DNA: TGTGCCAGCAGCTTGAATAGGGGTGACGGAGAGACCCAGTACTTC.

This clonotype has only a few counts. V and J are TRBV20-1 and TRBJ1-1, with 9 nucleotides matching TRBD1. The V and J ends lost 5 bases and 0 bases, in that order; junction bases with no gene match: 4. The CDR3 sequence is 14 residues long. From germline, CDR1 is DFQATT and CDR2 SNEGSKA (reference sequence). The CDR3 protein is CSAGDRAMNTEAFF. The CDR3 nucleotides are TGCAGTGCTGGGGACAGGGCAATGAACACTGAAGCTTTCTTT.

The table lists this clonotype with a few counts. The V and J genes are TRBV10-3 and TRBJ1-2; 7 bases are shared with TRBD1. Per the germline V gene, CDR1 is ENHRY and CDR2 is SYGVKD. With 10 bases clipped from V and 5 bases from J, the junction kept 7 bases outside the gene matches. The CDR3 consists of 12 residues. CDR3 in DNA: TGTGCCACCGGGACAGCAGGGTATGGCTACACCTTC. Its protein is CATGTAGYGYTF.

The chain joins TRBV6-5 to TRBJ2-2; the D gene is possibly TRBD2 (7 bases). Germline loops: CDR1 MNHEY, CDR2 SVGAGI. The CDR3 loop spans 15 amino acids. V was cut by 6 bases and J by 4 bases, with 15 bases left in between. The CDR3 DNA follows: TGTGCCAGCAGGTCTCGGGGGGCCCGCACCGGGGAGCTGTTTTTT. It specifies CASRSRGARTGELFF.

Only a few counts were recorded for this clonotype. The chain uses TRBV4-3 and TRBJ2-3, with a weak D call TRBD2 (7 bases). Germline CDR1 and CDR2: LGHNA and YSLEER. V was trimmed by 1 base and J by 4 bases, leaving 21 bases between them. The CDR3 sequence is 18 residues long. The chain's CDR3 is CASSQGIFTGGHPDTQYF. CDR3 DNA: TGCGCCAGCAGCCAAGGAATTTTTACGGGGGGACACCCAGATACGCAGTATTTT.

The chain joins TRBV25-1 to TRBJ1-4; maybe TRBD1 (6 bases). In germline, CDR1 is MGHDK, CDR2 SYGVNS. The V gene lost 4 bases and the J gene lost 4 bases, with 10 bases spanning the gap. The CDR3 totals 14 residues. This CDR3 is CASSARGVNEKLFF. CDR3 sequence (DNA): TGTGCCAGCAGTGCTAGGGGGGTTAATGAAAAACTGTTTTTT.

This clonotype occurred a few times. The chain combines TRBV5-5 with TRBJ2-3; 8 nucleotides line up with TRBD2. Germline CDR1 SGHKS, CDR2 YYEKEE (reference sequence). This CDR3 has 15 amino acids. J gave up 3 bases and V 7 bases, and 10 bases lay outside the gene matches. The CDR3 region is CASLKAGAPTDTQYF. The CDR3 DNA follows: TGTGCCAGCCTTAAAGCGGGGGCGCCGACAGATACGCAGTATTTT.

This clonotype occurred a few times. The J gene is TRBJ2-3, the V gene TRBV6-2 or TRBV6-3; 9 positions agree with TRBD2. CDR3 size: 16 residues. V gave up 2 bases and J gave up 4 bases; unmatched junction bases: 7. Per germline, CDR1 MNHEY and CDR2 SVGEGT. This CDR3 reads CASSYGWRGGPDTQYF. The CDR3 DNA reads TGTGCCAGCAGTTACGGATGGCGGGGGGGCCCAGATACGCAGTATTTT.

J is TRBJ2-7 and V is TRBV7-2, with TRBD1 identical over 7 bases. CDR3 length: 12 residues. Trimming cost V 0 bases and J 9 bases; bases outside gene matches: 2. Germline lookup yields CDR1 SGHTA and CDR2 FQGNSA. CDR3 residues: CASSLAGTVQYV. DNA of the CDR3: TGTGCCAGCAGCTTAGCCGGGACAGTGCAGTACGTC.

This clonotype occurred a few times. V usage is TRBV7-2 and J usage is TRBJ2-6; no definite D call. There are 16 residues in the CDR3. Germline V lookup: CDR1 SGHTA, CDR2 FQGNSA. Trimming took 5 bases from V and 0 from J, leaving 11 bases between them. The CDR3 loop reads CASSPSAASGANVLTF. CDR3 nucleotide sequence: TGTGCCAGCAGCCCCTCTGCGGCCTCTGGGGCCAACGTCCTGACTTTC. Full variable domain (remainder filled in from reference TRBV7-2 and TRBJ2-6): GAGVSQSPSNKVTEKGKDVELRCDPISGHTALYWYRQSLGQGLEFLIYFQGNSAPDKSGLPSDRFSAERTGGSVSTLTIQRTQQEDSAVYLCASSPSAASGANVLTFGAGSRLTVL.